This T cell receptor beta chain stems from a study of CXCR3-negative and CXCR3-positive naive CD8 T cells. TRB cDNA libraries were made by UMI-labeled 5' RACE. Each CDR3 protein gets one entry in TCRdb, which reprocessed the 5' RACE reads and gives no DNA. Seen in this sample are around 90,000 distinct CDR3 sequences; the ten most common clones hold 1.1%. Cells classed as naive CD8+ T cells were CD45RO-CCR7+CD27+CD95-. Study conclusions and caveats: Memory CD8+ T cell repertoires were far less diverse than both naive subsets. Researchers report CXCR3 expression partially decreased after cryopreservation, with fresh PBMCs used in most assays.

Of note for this clonotype: Its antigen is not identified.

Material: naive CXCR3- CD8+ T cells from blood. Documented subset: CD45RO-CCR7+CD27+CD95- naive CD8+ T cells lacking CXCR3 (TNR3-). This TCR was recovered from a human donor in good health. Some clones in this sample may be carry-over from other donors' samples.

The CDR3 loop reads CASSNRGPETQYF. The chain recombines TRBV6-5 with TRBJ2-5; TCRdb selects TRBD1, and the lack of DNA leaves this call unchecked. Germline V lookup: CDR1 MNHEY, CDR2 SVGAGI. The CDR3 has 13 amino acids.